Described below is a single T cell receptor (beta chain) sequence and its context. The data were produced by immunoSEQ multiplex PCR, yet TCRdb's version contains in-frame clones alone and is incomplete. The table records 65,000 to 90,000 clones, 93% of them present only once. The CDR3 spans 15 residues. Germline CDR1 reads SGHVS; CDR2 reads FQNEAQ. The V gene lost 1 base and the J gene lost 3 bases, with 10 bases spanning the gap. This sample is part of a study of technical replicates of blood from several donors. The sequencing sample was made of T cells isolated from PBMCs. V gene TRBV7-8 combines with J gene TRBJ1-5; D is ambiguous. This receptor was identified in a human donor in good health. In nucleotides, the CDR3 is TGTGCCAGCAGCTTAGATGAGGCCAACAATCAGCCCCAGCATTTT. It yields the protein CASSLDEANNQPQHF.